This is a list of T cell receptor beta chains from one sample in a study of PD-1 blockade in classical Hodgkin lymphoma. TCRdb's table, derived via immunoSEQ multiplex PCR, lists solely in-frame clones and lacks some. The sample includes roughly 60,000 clones, roughly nine tenths of them seen just once. The sample consisted of peripheral blood mononuclear cells (PBMCs), taken before the fourth cycle of nivolumab. Receptor source: a human donor with classical Hodgkin lymphoma. Each CDR3 is given with its conserved first and last residue. D genes are given only for firm matches. Part of the rows lack a size; the others show once, few, many or a class for expanded clones.

.	TRBV19	TRBD2	TRBJ2-3	CASSITSGAPTDTQYF	TGTGCCAGTAGTATAACTAGCGGGGCCCCGACAGATACGCAGTATTTT
.	TRBV7-9	.	TRBJ2-6	CASSPGQLKGSGANVLTF	TGTGCCAGCAGTCCAGGACAGCTCAAAGGCTCTGGGGCCAACGTCCTGACTTTC
.	TRBV10-1	TRBD1	TRBJ2-7	CASSEGQGAYEQYF	TGCGCCAGCAGTGAGGGACAGGGGGCCTACGAGCAGTACTTC
.	TRBV10-1	TRBD1	TRBJ1-1	CANLQGKNTEAFF	TGCGCCAACTTACAGGGGAAGAACACTGAAGCTTTCTTT
.	TRBV29-1	TRBD2	TRBJ2-1	CSVALAGGSHEQFF	TGCAGCGTCGCTCTGGCGGGGGGATCCCATGAGCAGTTCTTC
.	TRBV4-1	.	TRBJ1-1	CRNFFRTEAFF	TGCCGAAATTTCTTCCGCACTGAAGCTTTCTTT
.	TRBV6-5	TRBD2	TRBJ2-7	CASSGLAGGSYEQYF	TGTGCCAGCTCAGGACTAGCGGGGGGCTCCTACGAGCAGTACTTC
.	TRBV30	.	TRBJ2-2	CAWSEIGAAAGELFF	TGTGCCTGGAGTGAGATCGGGGCCGCAGCCGGGGAGCTGTTTTTT
.	TRBV2	.	TRBJ2-1	CASSRGRLPSYNEQFF	TGTGCCAGCAGCAGGGGACGGCTCCCCTCCTACAATGAGCAGTTCTTC
.	TRBV6-5	TRBD1	TRBJ2-7	CASSYGQGADYEQYF	TGTGCCAGCAGTTACGGGCAGGGGGCCGACTACGAGCAGTACTTC
.	TRBV7-8	.	TRBJ1-2	CASSLADTSNYGYTF	TGTGCCAGCAGCTTAGCTGACACGTCTAACTATGGCTACACCTTC
.	TRBV29-1	.	TRBJ2-7	CSVEVASAGYEQYF	TGCAGCGTTGAAGTGGCTAGCGCAGGCTACGAGCAGTACTTC
.	TRBV6-1	.	TRBJ2-1	CASSESWVDEQFF	TGTGCCAGCAGTGAAAGTTGGGTGGATGAGCAGTTCTTC
.	TRBV6-5	.	TRBJ1-1	CASSYEMRAEAFF	TGTGCCAGCAGTTACGAGATGAGAGCTGAAGCTTTCTTT
few	TRBV19	.	TRBJ1-4	CASSGRGVREKLFF	TGTGCCAGTAGTGGCAGGGGAGTAAGGGAAAAACTGTTTTTT
.	TRBV5-1	TRBD2	TRBJ2-1	CASSPQAGGQPLGGNEQFF	TGCGCCAGCAGCCCGCAGGCGGGGGGCCAACCCCTTGGGGGTAATGAGCAGTTCTTC
.	TRBV7-8	TRBD1	TRBJ1-5	CASSPGQGVDQPQHF	TGTGCCAGCAGCCCAGGGCAGGGGGTGGATCAGCCCCAGCATTTT
.	TRBV5-1	.	TRBJ1-4	CASSLQLSTNEKLFF	TGCGCCAGCAGCTTGCAGCTCTCAACTAATGAAAAACTGTTTTTT
.	TRBV5-8	.	TRBJ2-1	CASSRGGEQFF	TGTGCCAGCAGCCGAGGGGGTGAGCAGTTCTTC
.	TRBV10-3	TRBD2	TRBJ2-3	CAISGPLAGGPSDTQYF	TGTGCCATCAGTGGCCCTCTAGCGGGGGGGCCCTCAGATACGCAGTATTTT
.	TRBV6-1	.	TRBJ1-5	CASSEVGGYNQPQHF	TGTGCCAGCAGCGAGGTAGGGGGGTACAATCAGCCCCAGCATTTT
.	TRBV2	.	TRBJ1-4	CASSEARDKNEKLFF	TGTGCCAGCAGTGAAGCGAGGGACAAGAATGAAAAACTGTTTTTT
once	TRBV19	TRBD2	TRBJ2-3	CASSIFLAGDTQYF	TGTGCCAGTAGTATCTTCCTAGCGGGGGATACGCAGTATTTT
.	TRBV7-2	.	TRBJ2-3	CASSYDWRTDTQYF	TGTGCCAGCAGCTATGACTGGCGCACAGATACGCAGTATTTT
.	TRBV2	.	TRBJ2-7	CATVQGASYEQYF	TGTGCCACCGTACAGGGTGCATCCTACGAGCAGTACTTC
.	TRBV15	.	TRBJ2-5	CATSTLAVATQYF	TGTGCCACCAGCACGTTAGCGGTAGCGACCCAGTACTTC
once	TRBV27	.	TRBJ2-7	CASAPIQVREQYF	TGTGCCAGCGCCCCGATACAGGTCCGCGAGCAGTACTTC
.	TRBV7-9	.	TRBJ1-4	CASSQTRGSNEKLFF	TGTGCCAGCAGCCAGACCCGAGGGAGCAATGAAAAACTGTTTTTT
.	TRBV5-1	.	TRBJ2-7	CASSLASTYEQYF	TGCGCCAGCAGCTTGGCCAGTACCTACGAGCAGTACTTC
.	TRBV4-1	.	TRBJ1-6	CASSQNNSPLHF	TGCGCCAGCAGCCAAAACAATTCACCCCTCCACTTT
.	TRBV5-6	.	TRBJ2-3	CASSLEGPTQYF	TGTGCCAGCAGCTTGGAGGGGCCTACGCAGTATTTT
.	TRBV6-6	.	TRBJ2-3	CASMPGSTDTQYF	TGTGCCAGCATGCCGGGAAGCACAGATACGCAGTATTTT